One and the same sample provided the 25 T cell receptor beta chains below, sequenced in a study of T cell responses to AZD1222 COVID-19 vaccine. Assay: immunoSEQ multiplex PCR; the TCRdb copy retains only in-frame clones and omits some. The sample holds 120,000 or so clones, about 85% seen once. The sample was peripheral blood, taken 28 days after the second AZD1222 dose. The source is an adult who received the AZD1222 COVID-19 vaccine.

This chain links TRBV19 with TRBJ1-5; D ambiguous. In germline, CDR1 is LNHDA, CDR2 SQIVND (reference sequence). The CDR3 runs to 14 residues. V was cut by 3 bases and J by 0 bases, with 6 bases left in between. The CDR3 DNA follows: TGTGCCAGTAGTATGGTGGATAGCAATCAGCCCCAGCATTTT. It yields the protein CASSMVDSNQPQHF. Combining the CDR3 with reference TRBV19 and TRBJ1-5 gives the whole variable domain DGGITQSPKYLFRKEGQNVTLSCEQNLNHDAMYWYRQDPGQGLRLIYYSQIVNDFQKGDIAEGYSVSREKKESFPLTVTSAQKNPTAFYLCASSMVDSNQPQHFGDGTRLSIL.

This clone was recorded only once. The rearrangement joins TRBV5-1 to TRBJ1-1; no clear D gene. This CDR3 comprises 13 residues. Deletions cut 5 bases from V and 4 bases from J, with 12 bases between. Germline CDR1 reads SGHRS; CDR2 reads YFSETQ. CDR3 loop: CASRYSLITEAFF. CDR3 nucleotides: TGCGCCAGCAGGTACAGCCTGATCACTGAAGCTTTCTTT.

This sequence joins TRBV19 and TRBJ2-1; 8 positions match TRBD1. CDR3 size: 13 residues. Trimming cost V 3 bases and J 12 bases; bases outside gene matches: 7. Germline CDR1 is LNHDA and CDR2 is SQIVND (reference sequence). CDR3 coding DNA: TGTGCCAGTAGTATGGGTACAGGGGGTCGGCAGTTCTTC. Translation gives CASSMGTGGRQFF. The entire variable domain, with the rest obtained from reference TRBV19 and TRBJ2-1, is as follows: DGGITQSPKYLFRKEGQNVTLSCEQNLNHDAMYWYRQDPGQGLRLIYYSQIVNDFQKGDIAEGYSVSREKKESFPLTVTSAQKNPTAFYLCASSMGTGGRQFFGPGTRLTVL.

V usage is TRBV11-2 and J usage is TRBJ1-1; perhaps TRBD1 as D (5 bases). Germline values: CDR1 SGHAT, CDR2 FQNNGV. With 6 bases removed from V and 1 base from J, the gap between germline ends came to 9 bases. The CDR3 has 13 residues. CDR3 DNA sequence: TGTGCCAGCAGGCAGGGTCAGAACACTGAAGCTTTCTTT. Its protein product is CASRQGQNTEAFF.

This clone occurred once. The V gene is TRBV6-2 or TRBV6-3, the J gene TRBJ2-2; 10 nucleotides agree with TRBD1. The CDR3 extends over 15 amino acids. With 7 bases clipped from V and 5 bases from J, the junction kept 7 bases outside the gene matches. Germline assignment: CDR1 MNHEY and CDR2 SVGEGT. The DNA for the CDR3 is TGTGCCAGCACCCCGACAGGGGGCTGGACCGGGGAGCTGTTTTTT. Its protein is CASTPTGGWTGELFF.

The V gene is TRBV28, the J gene TRBJ2-7; tentative D call: TRBD1 (6 bases). This CDR3 spans 16 amino acids. V lost 0 bases and J lost 4, with 16 bases in between. Germline V gives CDR1 MDHEN, CDR2 SYDVKM. The CDR3 region is CASSLWWQGQKYEQYF. The DNA for the CDR3 is TGTGCCAGCAGTTTATGGTGGCAGGGGCAAAAGTACGAGCAGTACTTC.

The chain carries TRBV5-1 and TRBJ1-1; D ambiguous. In germline, CDR1 is SGHRS, CDR2 YFSETQ. The CDR3 is 12 amino acids. V was cut by 0 bases and J by 11 bases, with 11 bases left in between. DNA for the CDR3: TGCGCCAGCAGCTTGGAGGGTCGCGGGGCTTTCTTT. This codes for CASSLEGRGAFF.

The genes are TRBV6-1 and TRBJ1-1; D is perhaps TRBD1 (5 bases). CDR1 MNHNS and CDR2 SASEGT come from the germline V gene. V was trimmed by 0 bases and J by 7 bases, leaving 15 bases between them. This CDR3 is built from 15 residues. CDR3: CASSEAQVGLGEAFF. The CDR3 DNA sequence: TGTGCCAGCAGTGAAGCACAGGTGGGTCTTGGTGAAGCTTTCTTT.

As concerns this clone: A read error is possible here, since a much larger clone lies one base away. V usage is TRBV7-9 and J usage is TRBJ1-1, with D unresolved. Trimming pared 2 bases from V and 0 bases from J, leaving 4 bases between. Germline V gene sequence: CDR1 SEHNR, CDR2 FQNEAQ (reference sequence). The CDR3 sequence is 13 residues long. DNA of the CDR3: TGTGCCAGCAGCTTATTTTTGAACACTGAAGCTTTCTTT. As protein: CASSLFLNTEAFF.

V usage is TRBV11-2 and J usage is TRBJ1-2, with TRBD1 matching 8 bases. V gave up 3 bases and J gave up 3 bases; unmatched junction bases: 0. CDR3 length: 13 amino acids. The germline V gene has CDR1 SGHAT and CDR2 FQNNGV. The CDR3 nucleotides are TGTGCCAGCAGCTTGGACAGGGACTATGGCTACACCTTC. Its translation is CASSLDRDYGYTF. Looking up the rest from reference TRBV11-2 and TRBJ1-2 gives the full variable domain: EAGVAQSPRYKIIEKRQSVAFWCNPISGHATLYWYQQILGQGPKLLIQFQNNGVVDDSQLPKDRFSAERLKGVDSTLKIQPAKLEDSAVYLCASSLDRDYGYTFGSGTRLTVV.

V usage is TRBV5-1 and J usage is TRBJ1-1; tentatively, D is TRBD1 (5 bases). The CDR3 consists of 14 residues. CDR1 SGHRS and CDR2 YFSETQ come from the germline V gene. Trimming left V 4 bases short and J 1 base short, with 11 bases between. In nucleotides, the CDR3 is TGCGCCAGCAGCGTTGGAGGGACGAACACTGAAGCTTTCTTT. Its translation: CASSVGGTNTEAFF.

The chain is built from TRBV28 and TRBJ2-3; TRBD1 or TRBD2 may be the D gene (5 bases each). V was pared by 6 bases and J by 2 bases, with 15 bases between. CDR3 length: 15 amino acids. Germline CDR1 is MDHEN and CDR2 is SYDVKM. The CDR3 is CASSYGDGDTDTQYF. The CDR3 nucleotides read TGTGCCAGCAGCTATGGGGACGGGGACACAGATACGCAGTATTTT.

This sequence joins TRBV6-2 or TRBV6-3 and TRBJ2-2, with TRBD1 identical over 9 bases. V lost 7 bases to trimming and J lost 0 bases; unmatched junction nucleotides: 6. CDR3 length: 16 residues. CDR1 is MNHEY, CDR2 SVGEGT, per germline. CDR3 loop: CASTPGTGTNTGELFF. As DNA, the CDR3 is TGTGCCAGCACCCCCGGGACAGGGACGAACACCGGGGAGCTGTTTTTT.

This clone has a handful of counts. This chain uses TRBV4-3 with TRBJ1-5; a weak D match, TRBD1 (5 bases). With 0 bases removed from V and 6 bases from J, the gap between germline ends came to 9 bases. Germline CDR1 reads LGHNA; CDR2 reads YSLEER. CDR3 length equals 14 residues. The CDR3 reads CASSQEKGRQPQHF. CDR3 coding DNA: TGCGCCAGCAGCCAAGAAAAGGGGCGTCAGCCCCAGCATTTT.

V usage is TRBV3-1 (or the pseudogene TRBV3-2) and J usage is TRBJ2-1, with TRBD2 as a possible D gene (5 bases). This CDR3 spans 16 amino acids. The germline gives CDR1 LGHDT, CDR2 YNNKEL (reference sequence). V was clipped by 4 bases and J by 7 bases, with 20 bases between them. The CDR3, as DNA: TGTGCCAGCAGCCCCCCGTCCGGAGGATGGGGAAATGAGCAGTTCTTC. Encoded protein: CASSPPSGGWGNEQFF.

This sequence joins TRBV3-1 (or the pseudogene TRBV3-2) and TRBJ2-7; tentative D call: TRBD1 (6 bases). The V gene's germline CDR1 is LGHDT and CDR2 YNNKEL (reference sequence). V lost 4 bases and J 1 base, leaving 17 bases between the germline ends. This CDR3 is built from 16 residues. CDR3 nucleotide sequence: TGTGCCAGCAGCCCGACGCTCGGCCAGGGGTCCTACGAGCAGTACTTC. This sequence encodes CASSPTLGQGSYEQYF.

The J gene is TRBJ1-5, the V gene TRBV6-5, with a tentative D call TRBD1 (5 bases). The V and J ends lost 7 bases and 0 bases respectively, with 13 bases between them. Germline lookup yields CDR1 MNHEY and CDR2 SVGAGI. The CDR3 has 15 residues. As DNA, the CDR3 is TGTGCCAGCACCGAGGGACTCTATAGCAATCAGCCCCAGCATTTT. Translation gives CASTEGLYSNQPQHF.

This clone turned up a few times. The chain couples TRBV3-1 (or the pseudogene TRBV3-2) to TRBJ2-7, with 7 bases that match TRBD1. V was pared by 3 bases and J by 11 bases, with 10 bases of the junction left unmatched. Germline assignment: CDR1 LGHDT and CDR2 YNNKEL (reference sequence). This CDR3 is built from 13 residues. The CDR3 loop reads CASSHRQGALEYF. CDR3 nucleotide sequence: TGTGCCAGCAGCCACCGACAGGGAGCCTTAGAGTACTTC.

In this sample, this clone turned up a few times. The rearrangement joins TRBV19 to TRBJ1-5; 9 positions agree with TRBD1. Trimming removed 0 bases from V and 0 bases from J; junction bases left unmatched: 9. Germline V gene lookup returns CDR1 LNHDA and CDR2 SQIVND (reference sequence). This CDR3 has 19 amino acids. CDR3 DNA sequence: TGTGCCAGTAGTATAGACCACCGGACAGGGGCTTATAGCAATCAGCCCCAGCATTTT. Its protein is CASSIDHRTGAYSNQPQHF.

V is TRBV7-9 and J is TRBJ1-1, with TRBD1 matching over 7 bases. V shed 5 bases and J 6 bases; nucleotides not matched to a gene: 9. Germline CDR1 SEHNR, CDR2 FQNEAQ (reference sequence). CDR3 size: 14 residues. CDR3 in amino acids: CASSRTGSDPEAFF. The CDR3 DNA is TGTGCCAGCAGCCGGACAGGATCCGACCCTGAAGCTTTCTTT.

The V gene is TRBV19, the J gene TRBJ1-1; D may be TRBD1 (6 bases). Germline values: CDR1 LNHDA, CDR2 SQIVND (reference sequence). Deletions cut 3 bases from V and 6 bases from J, with 14 bases between. This CDR3 comprises 14 residues. CDR3 protein: CASSIGGGLAEAFF. CDR3 nucleotide sequence: TGTGCCAGTAGTATCGGGGGCGGTCTTGCTGAAGCTTTCTTT.

The chain employs TRBV10-3 and TRBJ1-6, with 10 bases matching TRBD1. CDR1 is ENHRY, CDR2 SYGVKD, per germline. The junction had 6 bases not matched to a gene; V was cut back by 6 bases and J by 10 bases. The CDR3 extends over 14 amino acids. CDR3 in amino acids: CAIRGTGVSSPLHF. The CDR3 nucleotides are TGTGCCATCAGGGGGACAGGGGTCTCCTCACCCCTCCACTTT.

The gene calls are TRBV7-2 and TRBJ1-5; weak D call: TRBD1 (6 bases). Looked up from germline, CDR1 is SGHTA and CDR2 is FQGNSA. The CDR3 spans 14 residues. Trimming took off 1 base at V and 2 bases at J, with 6 bases between the two ends. The CDR3: CASSLGQGNQPQHF. DNA of the CDR3: TGTGCCAGCAGCTTAGGACAGGGCAATCAGCCCCAGCATTTT.

V usage is TRBV27 and J usage is TRBJ2-7; 8 positions agree with TRBD2. After removal of 5 bases from V and 5 bases from J, the junction contained 8 bases not matched to a gene. CDR3 length: 14 amino acids. Germline CDR1 MNHEY, CDR2 SMNVEV (reference sequence). Written as DNA, the CDR3 is TGTGCCAGCAGTCCCAACGGGAGGGTAAACGAGCAGTACTTC. Protein product: CASSPNGRVNEQYF.

The rearrangement uses TRBV27 and TRBJ2-7; 8 nucleotides align to TRBD1. CDR1 MNHEY and CDR2 SMNVEV come from the germline V gene (reference sequence). The CDR3 is 14 residues long. The ends lost 3 bases at V and 7 bases at J; junction bases unmatched: 8. The CDR3 reads CASSFQGAGGEQYF. DNA of the CDR3: TGTGCCAGCAGTTTCCAGGGGGCAGGGGGAGAGCAGTACTTC.